This is a list of T cell receptor beta chains from one sample in a study of cytomegalovirus exposure and HLA in healthy donors. Libraries were prepared by immunoSEQ multiplex PCR; TCRdb keeps only in-frame clonotypes and omits some of them. The sample shows roughly 260,000 clones, about 86% of them seen only once. The sample taken for sequencing was PBMCs. These receptors all stem from a man between 18 and 35 years old in good health and CMV-seronegative. CDR3s include the opening cysteine and the closing phenylalanine or tryptophan. The order of the fields is D gene, J gene, clone size, V gene, CDR3 protein, CDR3 DNA. D genes are given only for firm matches. A row's size may be missing; if present it is once, few, many or a size class.

D: .; J: TRBJ2-5; size: .; V: TRBV4-2; CDR3: CASSQEGWRAGAGETQYF; DNA: TGTGCCAGCAGCCAAGAAGGGTGGCGGGCGGGGGCAGGAGAGACCCAGTACTTC
D: TRBD2; J: TRBJ2-2; size: .; V: TRBV28; CDR3: CASRVPLREGRIGELFF; DNA: TGTGCCAGCAGGGTTCCCTTGCGGGAGGGCCGAATCGGGGAGCTGTTTTTT
D: .; J: TRBJ1-1; size: .; V: TRBV5-1; CDR3: CASSSIASFEAFF; DNA: TGCGCCAGCAGCTCAATAGCCAGCTTTGAAGCTTTCTTT
D: .; J: TRBJ2-5; size: .; V: TRBV27; CDR3: CASSIRGTQETQYF; DNA: TGTGCCAGCAGTATCAGGGGGACTCAAGAGACCCAGTACTTC
D: TRBD1; J: TRBJ1-2; size: .; V: TRBV15; CDR3: CATSTRDRGGYTF; DNA: TGTGCCACCAGCACGCGGGACAGGGGTGGCTACACCTTC
D: .; J: TRBJ2-4; size: .; V: TRBV6-5; CDR3: CASSAAGSDIQYF; DNA: TGTGCCAGCAGTGCGGCGGGGTCGGACATTCAGTACTTC
D: .; J: TRBJ2-1; size: .; V: TRBV7-9; CDR3: CASSSVLRYNEQFF; DNA: TGTGCCAGCAGCTCCGTTTTGAGATACAATGAGCAGTTCTTC
D: .; J: TRBJ2-2; size: few; V: TRBV5-6; CDR3: CASSLVVGELFF; DNA: TGTGCCAGCAGCTTGGTAGTCGGGGAGCTGTTTTTT
D: TRBD1; J: TRBJ2-7; size: .; V: TRBV27; CDR3: CASSPSLVPRGYEQYF; DNA: TGTGCCAGCAGTCCAAGCCTAGTCCCCAGGGGGTACGAGCAGTACTTC
D: .; J: TRBJ1-3; size: .; V: TRBV4-2; CDR3: CASSQESGLDTIYF; DNA: TGTGCCAGCAGCCAAGAATCCGGGTTAGACACCATATATTTT
D: .; J: TRBJ2-7; size: once; V: TRBV12-5; CDR3: CASGLGLYEQYF; DNA: TGTGCTAGTGGTTTGGGGCTCTACGAGCAGTACTTC
D: .; J: TRBJ2-1; size: .; V: TRBV2; CDR3: CASCMYNYNEQFF; DNA: TGTGCCAGCTGCATGTACAACTACAATGAGCAGTTCTTC
D: .; J: TRBJ2-5; size: .; V: TRBV11-2; CDR3: CASSAEETQYF; DNA: TGTGCCAGCAGCGCCGAGGAGACCCAGTACTTC
D: .; J: TRBJ2-1; size: .; V: TRBV4-2; CDR3: CASSQGAIRSSYNEQFF; DNA: TGTGCCAGCAGCCAAGGGGCTATTCGGTCCTCCTACAATGAGCAGTTCTTC